What follows is one TCR beta chain and its context. The table lists this clone with a count of one. The antigen this receptor binds is unknown. No base quality information exists; no much larger clone differs at one position. The sample comes from a study of shared clonotypes between healthy human individuals (dated by TCRdb to 2020 to 2021). General notes on the study: The cohort comprised a couple of women and a few men aged 18 to 49 years. For each donor, three plates each were used for CD4 naive and CD4 memory, two plates were used for CD8 naive, and one plate was used for CD8 memory. Blood TCR repertoires of about five healthy adults were deeply sequenced to estimate repertoire size and the extent of clonotype sharing between individuals. Different laboratories and diverse techniques were used to prepare libraries and sequence TCR repertoires, to increase sequencing depth and limit assay-specific biases. Between about 0.85 and 10 billion PBMCs per donor were obtained by leukapheresis. What the study reported, not specific to this receptor: The small number of donors limited the genetic and exposure-history diversity represented. Sampling was restricted to blood, and TCR repertoires in tissue are likely to differ from TCR repertoires in blood. Naive subsets generally had larger estimated clonotype richness than memory subsets. Incomplete sequencing was indicated by rarefaction of sorted-subset datasets, despite the large sequencing depth. When a handful of donors were compared, the shared fraction of clonotypes was about 5% for naive CD4, roughly 3.4% for naive CD8, more than 2% for memory CD4, and roughly 0.4% for memory CD8. Based on pairwise subsampling, the degree of clonotype sharing among donors was expected to be affected by sequencing depth. Higher generation probabilities were observed for clonotypes shared by all four sorted-subset donors than for non-shared clonotypes.

Using the deep immunoSEQ assay, multiplex PCR amplified TCR CDR3 regions from genomic DNA. Extracted genomic DNA from each cell subset was spread evenly across all wells of several immunoSEQ 96-well plates, with each plate serving as a replicate. Each replicate PCR for sorted subsets received around 210 ng genomic DNA, equal to around 32,000 T cell genomes. Purified libraries were measured with a Qubit 3.0 fluorometer, size-checked on a Bioanalyzer 2100, and measured again with the KAPA Library Quantification kit. Each immunoSEQ 96-well plate was sequenced on its own single-read 150-cycle Illumina NextSeq 550 flow cell. As for the authors' bioinformatics: Because the immunoSEQ output held only junctional sequences and lacked quality scores, the filtering could not match the filtering applied to full-length reads. Sequences were annotated with PyIR, a Python wrapper for IgBLAST v1.9, and V/J genes and CDR3 were assigned using IMGT germline references. Reads were filtered out if the reads had weak V/J assignments (E-value above 1e-6), no CDR3, stop codons, out-of-frame junctions, or ambiguous translated residues. V3J clonotypes were defined by identical inferred V gene, J gene, and CDR3 amino acid sequence. To compute the percentage overlap between repertoires, the number of shared unique clonotypes was divided by the size of the smaller repertoire. RTK rarefaction, the Chao1 estimator, and Recon v2.1 estimates of unobserved clonotypes were used to assess repertoire richness. Generation probabilities for all TCRbeta clonotypes obtained by the gDNA method from a few donors were computed using OLGA. Here the immuneACCESS table is served through TCRdb, limited to in-frame sequences with V and J called. Missing clones are a known gap in these copies; in checked studies unresolved V genes cover under half, and the rest lacks a known reason. That table gives V, J and clone size, and the DNA gave D and trimming. For this sample there are about 690,000 clones; 90% appear just once. The leading ten clones occupy about a third of the sample.

Healthy HIV-negative adults with no recently reported acute infections or vaccinations were included as donors. Only Caucasian adults living in Nashville, Tennessee, USA were represented among the donors. The CD8 memory samples were a combination of magnetically selected CD45RO+ cells and CCR7-negative CD45RA+ effector memory (TemRA) cells. Blood was obtained by leukapheresis, after which PBMCs were separated by Ficoll-Histopaque density gradient centrifugation and cryopreserved in liquid nitrogen vapor phase. Purity and quantity of every magnetically sorted T cell population were checked by analytical flow cytometry. Genomic DNA was isolated from each sorted fraction and quantified by UV absorbance on a Nanodrop 2000c. The source material was memory CD8+ T cells from PBMCs. The cell subset or site label, read with the paper, signifies: CD45RO+ cells pooled with CCR7-negative TemRA cells. This clonotype was obtained from a man between 18 and 35 years old in good health. Some clones in this sample may be carry-over from other donors' samples.

The nucleotide sequence is TGTGCCAGCAGCGTGAACGCCCCCCCGCGGGGAGGCTACACCTTC. This yields the protein CASSVNAPPRGGYTF. The chain was built from TRBV7-9 and TRBJ1-2, with no D gene named confidently. From its cysteine to its phenylalanine, the CDR3 spans 15 amino acids. Kept here is only the CDR3 DNA, which spans 45 bases and is read in frame from base 1. Relative to germline, V is 5 bases shorter and J is 8 bases shorter, with 21 bases between their ends. CDR1 and CDR2 were assigned from the germline V gene (reference sequence) as SEHNR and FQNEAQ.